These 28 T cell receptor beta chains share one sample of origin, sequenced in a study of cytomegalovirus exposure and HLA in healthy donors. The PCR ran on 60 Vbeta and 13 Jbeta primers. TCRdb's copy holds only in-frame clones and misses some; the assay was immunoSEQ multiplex PCR. The sample has 100,000 to 120,000 clones; 78% are singletons. The sample comprised PBMCs. The receptors derive from a man aged 30 to 39 in good health and CMV-seronegative.

This clone has a single count. This chain connects TRBV2 to TRBJ1-2; weak D call: TRBD1 (6 bases). Germline values: CDR1 SNHLY, CDR2 FYNNEI. The CDR3 is 13 amino acids. Trimming removed 3 bases at V and 5 bases at J, with 10 bases between. DNA for the CDR3: TGTGCCAGCAGTGACGGGGGGCCGTATGGCTACACCTTC. Its protein product is CASSDGGPYGYTF.

As for this clone: Sequence at one end of the junction differs from germline and may be a read error. The chain links TRBV2 to TRBJ1-4, with 9 bases matching TRBD1. Per the germline V gene, CDR1 is SNHLY and CDR2 is FYNNEI. This CDR3 has 10 residues. This CDR3 is CASGEQGALF. Written as DNA, the CDR3 is TGTGCCAGCGGTGAACAGGGGGCCCTTTTT.

The CDR3 DNA reads as TGCGCCAGCAGCCAACCTACCACAGGGAACTATGGCTACACCTTC. The encoded protein is CASSQPTTGNYGYTF. The chain links TRBV4-1 to TRBJ1-2, with D perhaps matching TRBD1 (6 bases). V was trimmed by 2 bases and J by 2 bases, leaving 12 bases between them. Germline CDR1 and CDR2: MGHRA and YSYEKL. The CDR3 is made up of 15 amino acids.

This chain connects TRBV10-2 to TRBJ2-1; 9 positions agree with TRBD1. There are 14 residues in the CDR3. Trimming removed 4 bases from V and 7 bases from J; junction bases left unmatched: 5. CDR1 and CDR2 (germline): WSHSY, SAAADI. Written as DNA, the CDR3 is TGCGCCAGCAGTGCTGGAGACAGGGGGAATGAGCAGTTCTTC. This translates into CASSAGDRGNEQFF.

The chain is built from TRBV5-1 and TRBJ2-5; 7 nucleotides line up with TRBD1. Germline V lookup: CDR1 SGHRS, CDR2 YFSETQ. The CDR3 runs 15 residues. J lost 3 bases, V lost 4 bases, and 9 bases had no gene match. CDR3 sequence: CASSPRDREKETQYF. The CDR3 DNA sequence: TGCGCCAGCAGCCCCCGGGACAGAGAAAAAGAGACCCAGTACTTC.

This clone was detected a few times. The chain combines TRBV29-1 with TRBJ2-5, with a weak D call TRBD1 (6 bases). The J call may be incorrect, as the DNA end agrees better with TRBJ2-7. The CDR3 is made up of 12 amino acids. Per the germline V gene, CDR1 is SQVTM and CDR2 is ANQGSEA. This CDR3 reads CSATGQDYEQYF. CDR3 coding DNA: TGCAGCGCCACGGGACAAGACTACGAGCAGTACTTC.

This clone has a handful of counts. J is TRBJ1-1 and V is TRBV5-6; possibly TRBD1 for D (6 bases). Germline-derived CDR1 and CDR2 are SGHDT and YYEEEE. The CDR3 totals 15 residues. The V end lost 4 bases, the J end lost 4 bases, and 17 bases lay between the germline ends. CDR3 sequence reads: CASSPETGWGTEAFF. The CDR3 bases are TGTGCCAGCAGCCCCGAGACAGGTTGGGGCACTGAAGCTTTCTTT.

This clone was counted a single time. The rearrangement uses TRBV10-2 and TRBJ1-5; maybe TRBD1 (5 bases). Trimming left V 3 bases short and J 5 bases short, with 8 bases between. CDR3 length: 13 amino acids. Germline values: CDR1 WSHSY, CDR2 SAAADI. This CDR3 is CASSDARDQPQHF. CDR3 in DNA: TGCGCCAGCAGTGATGCCAGGGATCAGCCCCAGCATTTT.

The chain recombines TRBV28 with TRBJ2-7; 9 bases are a match to TRBD1. Germline-derived CDR1 and CDR2 are MDHEN and SYDVKM. V gave up 5 bases and J gave up 4 bases; unmatched junction bases: 9. The CDR3 runs to 15 residues. CDR3 sequence: CASSPGTGTWYEQYF. Written as DNA, the CDR3 is TGTGCCAGCAGTCCCGGGACAGGGACTTGGTACGAGCAGTACTTC.

This clone was observed a handful of times. CDR3 nucleotide sequence: TGCGCCAGCAGCTGGGGTGGACAGGGGGCGGGGGAGCAGTACTTC. Encoded protein: CASSWGGQGAGEQYF. The chain carries TRBV5-1 and TRBJ2-7, with 11 positions matching TRBD1. Germline CDR1 and CDR2: SGHRS and YFSETQ. The CDR3 totals 15 residues. The junction had 9 bases not matched to a gene; V was cut back by 3 bases and J by 7 bases. The full variable domain, in which reference TRBV5-1 and TRBJ2-7 provide the parts outside the CDR3, is KAGVTQTPRYLIKTRGQQVTLSCSPISGHRSVSWYQQTPGQGLQFLFEYFSETQRNKGNFPGRFSGRQFSNSRSEMNVSTLELGDSALYLCASSWGGQGAGEQYFGPGTRLTVT.

For the CDR3, the DNA is TGTGCCAGTAGTATCGGGGTAGTCCACAATGAGCAGTTCTTC. Residues: CASSIGVVHNEQFF. The chain joins TRBV19 to TRBJ2-1, with D possibly being TRBD2 (5 bases). This CDR3 contains 14 residues. Deletions cut 3 bases from V and 5 bases from J, with 11 bases between. Germline V CDR1 and CDR2: LNHDA, SQIVND (reference sequence).

The V call is TRBV13, the J call TRBJ2-1, with 8 positions matching TRBD2. V dropped 2 bases and J dropped 9; count of bases not matched to a gene: 6. The CDR3 contains 14 residues. Germline V gene lookup returns CDR1 PRHDT and CDR2 FYEKMQ (reference sequence). The CDR3 nucleotides read TGTGCCAGCAGCTTATGGGCGGGGGGCCGTGAGCAGTTCTTC. Its translation: CASSLWAGGREQFF.

The genes are TRBV19 and TRBJ2-5; TRBD2 might be the D (6 bases). The germline CDR1 and CDR2 sequences are LNHDA and SQIVND (reference sequence). The CDR3 contains 14 residues. Trimming took off 5 bases at V and 4 bases at J, with 14 bases between the two ends. DNA of the CDR3: TGTGCCAGTAGTTTGCGGCGGGATGGAGAGACCCAGTACTTC. It translates to CASSLRRDGETQYF. The entire variable domain, with the rest obtained from reference TRBV19 and TRBJ2-5, is as follows: DGGITQSPKYLFRKEGQNVTLSCEQNLNHDAMYWYRQDPGQGLRLIYYSQIVNDFQKGDIAEGYSVSREKKESFPLTVTSAQKNPTAFYLCASSLRRDGETQYFGPGTRLLVL.

The chain links TRBV7-6 to TRBJ2-3, with D hard to call. CDR1 is SGHVS and CDR2 is FNYEAQ in the germline V gene. The length of the CDR3 is 12 residues. Trimming took off 4 bases at V and 3 bases at J, with 5 bases between the two ends. Here the CDR3 reads CASSSLTDTQYF. CDR3 nucleotide sequence: TGTGCCAGCAGCTCCCTAACAGATACGCAGTATTTT.

The chain joins TRBV25-1 to TRBJ1-2; tentative D call: TRBD1 (6 bases). CDR3 size: 14 residues. Between the trimmed V and J ends, which lost 0 bases and 6 bases, there was a span of 11 bases. CDR1 is MGHDK and CDR2 is SYGVNS in the germline V gene. This CDR3 reads CASSEYLGADGYTF. For the CDR3, the DNA is TGTGCCAGCAGTGAATATTTGGGGGCCGATGGCTACACCTTC.

The V call is TRBV9, the J call TRBJ2-3, with D unresolved. The CDR3 consists of 15 residues. In germline, CDR1 is SGDLS, CDR2 YYNGEE. Trimming cost V 0 bases and J 1 base, with 9 bases left between them. The CDR3 sequence: CASSVESTGTDTQYF. CDR3 bases: TGTGCCAGCAGCGTAGAGTCCACGGGCACAGATACGCAGTATTTT.

This clone was found a few times. The rearrangement uses TRBV2 and TRBJ1-2; D gene ambiguous. This CDR3 region has 14 residues. Deletions cut 6 bases from V and 3 bases from J, with 14 bases between. The germline CDR1 and CDR2 sequences are SNHLY and FYNNEI. CDR3 in amino acids: CASRTSQSYYGYTF. DNA of the CDR3: TGTGCCAGCAGGACCTCACAGAGTTACTATGGCTACACCTTC.

The V call is TRBV2, the J call TRBJ2-5; 8 bases fit TRBD2. The trim removed 3 bases at V and 5 bases at J, leaving 2 bases unmatched. The germline CDR1 and CDR2 sequences are SNHLY and FYNNEI. The CDR3 is 13 residues long. The CDR3, as DNA: TGTGCCAGCAGTGAGACTAGCGCGGAGACCCAGTACTTC. Protein sequence: CASSETSAETQYF.

This rearrangement joins TRBV6-6 to TRBJ2-1, with TRBD1 identical over 8 bases. V was pared by 6 bases and J by 2 bases, with 3 bases of the junction left unmatched. The germline V gene has CDR1 MNHNY and CDR2 SVGAGI (reference sequence). This CDR3 has 14 residues. The CDR3 DNA reads as TGTGCCAGCAGGGCGGACAGGGCCTACAATGAGCAGTTCTTC. As protein: CASRADRAYNEQFF.

J is TRBJ2-7 and V is TRBV28; 10 positions match TRBD2. Germline V gene sequence: CDR1 MDHEN, CDR2 SYDVKM. This CDR3 has 15 amino acids. The V gene end was trimmed by 3 bases and the J gene end by 2 bases; junction bases not matched to a gene: 4. The CDR3 DNA reads as TGTGCCAGCAGTTTTAATCTAGCGGGAGCCTACGAGCAGTACTTC. Protein product: CASSFNLAGAYEQYF.

This chain uses TRBV28 with TRBJ2-5; D remains ambiguous. The CDR3 is 14 residues long. Trimming pared 4 bases from V and 0 bases from J, leaving 9 bases between. Looked up from germline, CDR1 is MDHEN and CDR2 is SYDVKM. The CDR3: CASSSIYHQETQYF. CDR3 coding DNA: TGTGCCAGCAGTTCCATCTACCACCAAGAGACCCAGTACTTC.

CDR3 bases: TGTGCCAGCAGAAGCGCGGGAGGACAAAACAATGAGCAGTTCTTC. This gives the protein CASRSAGGQNNEQFF. This chain links TRBV27 with TRBJ2-1; 8 bases match TRBD2. The CDR3 contains 15 residues. CDR1 and CDR2 (germline): MNHEY, SMNVEV (reference sequence). V lost 6 bases to trimming and J lost 5 bases; unmatched junction nucleotides: 9.

This chain uses TRBV29-1 with TRBJ2-4; D not certain. Germline V gene lookup returns CDR1 SQVTM and CDR2 ANQGSEA. CDR3 length equals 11 residues. V lost 4 bases, J lost 7 bases, and 8 bases lay in between. This CDR3 reads CSVVQLNIQYF. In DNA form, the CDR3 reads TGCAGCGTTGTCCAGTTGAACATTCAGTACTTC.

V usage is TRBV19 and J usage is TRBJ2-1, with D perhaps matching TRBD2 (5 bases). Germline V lookup: CDR1 LNHDA, CDR2 SQIVND (reference sequence). This CDR3 has 17 residues. The germline V and J ends were trimmed by 3 bases and 0 bases, with 15 bases remaining between them. The CDR3, as DNA: TGTGCCAGTAGTATCTTTCTAGCTCCTACCTCCTACAATGAGCAGTTCTTC. Its translation is CASSIFLAPTSYNEQFF. Full variable domain (outside the CDR3, taken from reference TRBV19 and TRBJ2-1): DGGITQSPKYLFRKEGQNVTLSCEQNLNHDAMYWYRQDPGQGLRLIYYSQIVNDFQKGDIAEGYSVSREKKESFPLTVTSAQKNPTAFYLCASSIFLAPTSYNEQFFGPGTRLTVL.

The rearrangement links TRBV6-5 to TRBJ1-2; maybe TRBD1 (5 bases). Germline V CDR1 and CDR2: MNHEY, SVGAGI. V was cut by 0 bases and J by 2 bases, with 13 bases left in between. CDR3 length equals 16 residues. The CDR3 is CASSYSGHLLNYGYTF. In nucleotides, the CDR3 is TGTGCCAGCAGTTACTCGGGGCACCTCCTCAACTATGGCTACACCTTC.

The rearrangement joins TRBV6-6 to TRBJ2-1; TRBD2 agrees at 15 bases. Unmatched junction bases numbered 11, after V lost 11 bases and J lost 6 bases. Looked up from germline, CDR1 is MNHNY and CDR2 is SVGAGI (reference sequence). The CDR3 runs to 16 residues. The CDR3 nucleotides read TGTGCCTTGGGACTAGCGGGGGGTCCCGTGGTCAATGAGCAGTTCTTC. Translated: CALGLAGGPVVNEQFF.

The V call is TRBV7-9, the J call TRBJ2-1; 11 bases match TRBD2. This CDR3 is built from 14 residues. Germline CDR1 is SEHNR and CDR2 is FQNEAQ (reference sequence). J was trimmed by 5 bases and V by 5 bases; bases with no gene match: 2. The CDR3 is CASSRLAGHNEQFF. The CDR3, as DNA: TGTGCCAGCAGCCGACTAGCGGGACACAATGAGCAGTTCTTC.

V is TRBV30 and J is TRBJ1-3, with D tentatively TRBD1 (6 bases). CDR1 GTSNPN and CDR2 SVGIG come from the germline V gene (reference sequence). Trimming left V 0 bases short and J 2 bases short, with 11 bases between. The CDR3 is 15 amino acids. The CDR3 DNA reads as TGTGCCTGGAGTGTTATGGGGGCGACTGGAAACACCATATATTTT. Residues: CAWSVMGATGNTIYF.